Below are 9 T cell receptor beta chains sequenced from a single sample in a study of control samples from healthy donors and cancer patients. TCRdb's copy holds only in-frame clones and misses some; the assay was immunoSEQ multiplex PCR. This table has 110,000 to 150,000 clones, around 86% appearing once. Sequencing was performed on blood. These receptors originate from a man aged 25-45 years in good health.

J is TRBJ2-1 and V is TRBV7-3; D gene uncertain. CDR1 is SGHTA, CDR2 FQGTGA, per germline. The CDR3 is 14 residues long. Trimming pared 2 bases from V and 5 bases from J, leaving 10 bases between. As DNA, the CDR3 is TGTGCCAGCAGCTTAGGGCTAGGTCACAATGAGCAGTTCTTC. Protein: CASSLGLGHNEQFF.

The rearrangement uses TRBV4-3 and TRBJ1-4; TRBD1 aligns across 8 bases. This CDR3 is built from 16 residues. V was pared by 0 bases and J by 5 bases, with 5 bases of the junction left unmatched. Germline CDR1 and CDR2: LGHNA and YSLEER. The CDR3 is CASSQDSDRENEKLFF. In DNA, the CDR3 is TGCGCCAGCAGCCAAGATTCGGACAGGGAGAATGAAAAACTGTTTTTT.

In nucleotides, the CDR3 is TGCAGCGTTGGGGTTTCAACTAATGAAAAACTGTTTTTT. The encoded protein is CSVGVSTNEKLFF. The chain links TRBV29-1 to TRBJ1-4; no clear D gene. The V gene's germline CDR1 is SQVTM and CDR2 ANQGSEA. This CDR3 has 13 amino acids. The ends were cut back, 4 bases at V and 0 bases at J, with 6 bases in the middle. The full variable domain, completed using reference TRBV29-1 and TRBJ1-4, is SAVISQKPSRDICQRGTSLTIQCQVDSQVTMMFWYRQQPGQSLTLIATANQGSEATYESGFVIDKFPISRPNLTFSTLTVSNMSPEDSSIYLCSVGVSTNEKLFFGSGTQLSVL.

The chain's CDR3 is CASSQGRGRYNEQFF. The CDR3 DNA follows: TGTGCCAGCAGCCAAGGCAGGGGGCGATACAATGAGCAGTTCTTC. The rearrangement uses TRBV14 and TRBJ2-1; TRBD1 matches at 8 bases. J was trimmed by 4 bases and V by 1 base; bases with no gene match: 3. The CDR3 runs 15 residues. Per germline, CDR1 SGHDN and CDR2 FVKESK. Drawing the rest from reference TRBV14 and TRBJ2-1, the complete variable domain is EAGVTQFPSHSVIEKGQTVTLRCDPISGHDNLYWYRRVMGKEIKFLLHFVKESKQDESGMPNNRFLAERTGGTYSTLKVQPAELEDSGVYFCASSQGRGRYNEQFFGPGTRLTVL.

This clone was seen a handful of times. V gene TRBV6-5 combines with J gene TRBJ1-1; D call uncertain. In germline, CDR1 is MNHEY, CDR2 SVGAGI. The CDR3 covers 13 residues. V was shortened by 8 bases and J by 1 base, with 11 bases between the two germline ends. The CDR3 DNA is TGTGCCAGCCAATCTCAGCCGAACACTGAAGCTTTCTTT. Amino acid sequence: CASQSQPNTEAFF.

V is TRBV5-1 and J is TRBJ2-2; 8 bases fit TRBD2. The CDR3 runs 16 residues. Unmatched junction bases numbered 2, after V lost 1 base and J lost 0 bases. CDR1 and CDR2 from the germline V gene are SGHRS and YFSETQ. The CDR3 region is CASSLRTSSNTGELFF. The CDR3 DNA reads TGCGCCAGCAGCTTGAGGACTAGCTCGAACACCGGGGAGCTGTTTTTT.

J is TRBJ1-6 and V is TRBV5-4; 7 bases agree with TRBD1. The germline V gene has CDR1 SGHNT and CDR2 YYREEE (reference sequence). The CDR3 has 17 residues. V lost 7 bases, J lost 9 bases, and 19 bases stayed unmatched. The DNA of the CDR3 is TGTGCCAGCTCGCCAGCTAACAGGGGCCAATCGGGTTCACCCCTCCACTTT. It specifies CASSPANRGQSGSPLHF.

DNA of the CDR3: TGTGCCAGCAGTTTGTATTTACAGGGGAATCTAGAAAAACGGGCCCAGTACTTC. It codes for CASSLYLQGNLEKRAQYF. The chain couples TRBV28 to TRBJ2-5; 7 nucleotides align to TRBD1. CDR1 and CDR2 (germline): MDHEN, SYDVKM. J lost 9 bases, V lost 3 bases, and 22 bases had no gene match. This CDR3 region has 18 residues.

On this clone itself: Different DNA sequences within this sample yield the same CDR3. The chain links TRBV9 to TRBJ1-1; a possible D gene is TRBD1 (6 bases). Germline V gene sequence: CDR1 SGDLS, CDR2 YYNGEE. The CDR3 extends over 13 amino acids. The V end lost 0 bases, the J end lost 4 bases, and 7 bases lay between the germline ends. Here the CDR3 reads CASSVEGGTEAFF. The CDR3 coding sequence is TGTGCCAGCAGCGTAGAAGGGGGCACTGAAGCTTTCTTT.